This is a list of T cell receptor beta chains from one sample in a study of regulatory T cells in long-lasting Graves disease. TCRdb fed the multiplex PCR reads into MiXCR, producing one record per CDR3 protein. The sample includes about 430,000 distinct CDR3 sequences, 21% of them seen just once. Source: peripheral blood mononuclear cells (PBMCs), taken when the disease was refractory, from a patient treated with antithyroid drugs. The receptor source for this set is a female donor with Graves disease. The CDR3 runs from the conserved cysteine through the conserved F or W. The order of the fields is clone size, D gene, V gene, J gene, CDR3 DNA, CDR3 protein. D genes are given only for firm matches. Part of the rows lack a size; the others show once, few, many or a class for expanded clones.

abundance: .; d_gene: .; v_gene: TRBV7-2; j_gene: TRBJ2-7; CDR3nt: TGTGCCAGCAGCTTCCAAAAGGCCTACGAGCAGTGCTTC; CDR3aa: CASSFQKAYEQCF
abundance: few; d_gene: .; v_gene: TRBV30; j_gene: TRBJ2-7; CDR3nt: TGTGCCTGGAGTGCCCTAAAGGGGGGATCCTACGAGCAGTACTTC; CDR3aa: CAWSALKGGSYEQYF
abundance: many; d_gene: TRBD2; v_gene: TRBV7-2; j_gene: TRBJ2-5; CDR3nt: TGTGCCAGCAGCTTAGCCCCCGCTAGCGGGGACGTTAAAGAGACCCAGTACTTC; CDR3aa: CASSLAPASGDVKETQYF
abundance: many; d_gene: .; v_gene: TRBV20-1; j_gene: TRBJ2-5; CDR3nt: TGCAGTGCTAGTCAACCCGGACAAGAGACCCAGTACTTC; CDR3aa: CSASQPGQETQYF
abundance: once; d_gene: .; v_gene: TRBV7-8; j_gene: TRBJ2-5; CDR3nt: TGTGCCAGCAGCTTAACCTCCGGAGGTTCCGGAGAGACCCAGTACTTC; CDR3aa: CASSLTSGGSGETQYF
abundance: few; d_gene: .; v_gene: TRBV18; j_gene: TRBJ1-1; CDR3nt: TGTGCCAGCTCACCGGAGGGATTATACACTGAAGCTTTCTTT; CDR3aa: CASSPEGLYTEAFF
abundance: .; d_gene: TRBD1; v_gene: TRBV4-1; j_gene: TRBJ1-5; CDR3nt: TGCGCCAGCAGCCAAGATAAGACAGGGCCTCAGCCCCAGCATTTT; CDR3aa: CASSQDKTGPQPQHF
abundance: .; d_gene: TRBD1; v_gene: TRBV20-1; j_gene: TRBJ1-4; CDR3nt: TGCAGTGCTAGACACGGGACAGTGACTTCTAATGAAAGACTGTTTTTT; CDR3aa: CSARHGTVTSNERLFF
abundance: .; d_gene: TRBD1; v_gene: TRBV7-9; j_gene: TRBJ2-7; CDR3nt: TGTGCCAGCAGCGAAGGTTTACAGGGGTACGAGCAGTACTTC; CDR3aa: CASSEGLQGYEQYF
abundance: .; d_gene: TRBD2; v_gene: TRBV27; j_gene: TRBJ2-7; CDR3nt: TGTGCCAGCAGTTTAACCGGGACTAGCGGGTACTACGAGCAGTACTTC; CDR3aa: CASSLTGTSGYYEQYF
abundance: many; d_gene: .; v_gene: TRBV6-9; j_gene: TRBJ1-1; CDR3nt: TGTGCCAGCAGTTCAGAAGGCCGAGATTACACTGAAGCTTTCTTT; CDR3aa: CASSSEGRDYTEAFF
abundance: .; d_gene: TRBD1; v_gene: TRBV5-1; j_gene: TRBJ2-7; CDR3nt: TGCGCCAGCAGCTTTACGGGACAGGGCTACGAGCAGTACTTC; CDR3aa: CASSFTGQGYEQYF
abundance: many; d_gene: TRBD2; v_gene: TRBV2; j_gene: TRBJ2-7; CDR3nt: TGTGCCAGCAGTGAAGAAGGACTAGCGGGAGATAAGGCGTACTTC; CDR3aa: CASSEEGLAGDKAYF
abundance: .; d_gene: .; v_gene: TRBV5-1; j_gene: TRBJ1-1; CDR3nt: TGCGCCAGCAGGGACGACGGGCCCGGCCCGGACGAAGCTTTCTTT; CDR3aa: CASRDDGPGPDEAFF
abundance: many; d_gene: TRBD1; v_gene: TRBV28; j_gene: TRBJ1-2; CDR3nt: TGTGCCAGCAGTTTATTAGGGAACAGGGGGCCCCTTTGGGGCTACACCTTC; CDR3aa: CASSLLGNRGPLWGYTF
abundance: many; d_gene: .; v_gene: TRBV6-5; j_gene: TRBJ1-2; CDR3nt: TGTGCCAGCAGTTACTTCAGGGGATGGCCGGAAAGCTACACCTTC; CDR3aa: CASSYFRGWPESYTF
abundance: .; d_gene: TRBD1; v_gene: TRBV5-1; j_gene: TRBJ1-4; CDR3nt: TGCGCCAGCAGTTCACAGGGGGCGGCTGAAAAACTGTTTTTT; CDR3aa: CASSSQGAAEKLFF
abundance: many; d_gene: TRBD1; v_gene: TRBV9; j_gene: TRBJ1-1; CDR3nt: TGTGCCAGCAGCCCTTGGACAGGGAACACTGAAGCTTTCTTT; CDR3aa: CASSPWTGNTEAFF
abundance: .; d_gene: .; v_gene: TRBV5-5; j_gene: TRBJ1-4; CDR3nt: TGTGCCAGCAGCTGGACAGTTAGTGAAAAACTGTTTTTT; CDR3aa: CASSWTVSEKLFF
abundance: .; d_gene: .; v_gene: TRBV6-1; j_gene: TRBJ1-1; CDR3nt: TGTGCCAGCAGAGTAGGTGTTGAAGCTTTCTTT; CDR3aa: CASRVGVEAFF
abundance: few; d_gene: TRBD2; v_gene: TRBV11-2; j_gene: TRBJ2-2; CDR3nt: TGTGCCAGCAGCTCCTCTAGCGGGACGAACACCGGGGAGCTGTTTTTT; CDR3aa: CASSSSSGTNTGELFF
abundance: .; d_gene: .; v_gene: TRBV6-5; j_gene: TRBJ1-1; CDR3nt: TGTGCCAGCAGTTACTCGTCTCAGGGGTACACTAAAGCTTTCTTT; CDR3aa: CASSYSSQGYTKAFF
abundance: many; d_gene: TRBD2; v_gene: TRBV20-1; j_gene: TRBJ2-7; CDR3nt: TGCAGTGCTAGAGCGGCTAGCGGGAGTCCCTACGAGCAGTACTTC; CDR3aa: CSARAASGSPYEQYF
abundance: .; d_gene: .; v_gene: TRBV5-1; j_gene: TRBJ2-1; CDR3nt: TGCGCCAGCAGCTTGCAGGAAAAGTCCTATGAGCAGTTCTTC; CDR3aa: CASSLQEKSYEQFF
abundance: few; d_gene: .; v_gene: TRBV27; j_gene: TRBJ2-7; CDR3nt: TGTGCCACCCATGGATTTAACTCCTACGAGCAGTACTTC; CDR3aa: CATHGFNSYEQYF
abundance: .; d_gene: TRBD2; v_gene: TRBV14; j_gene: TRBJ2-1; CDR3nt: TGTGCCAGCAGCCAAGAAAGGGAGGGACTAGCGGGCTCCTACAATGAGCAGTTCTTC; CDR3aa: CASSQEREGLAGSYNEQFF
abundance: once; d_gene: .; v_gene: TRBV20-1; j_gene: TRBJ2-1; CDR3nt: TGCAGTGGGTGGGGCCGGTACAATGAGCAGTTCTTC; CDR3aa: CSGWGRYNEQFF
abundance: .; d_gene: .; v_gene: TRBV9; j_gene: TRBJ2-7; CDR3nt: TGTGCCAGCAGCGTAGCCCTGGGCTCCTACGAGCAGTACTTC; CDR3aa: CASSVALGSYEQYF
abundance: .; d_gene: TRBD1; v_gene: TRBV15; j_gene: TRBJ1-2; CDR3nt: TGTGCCACCAGCAGCGAGGGGACAGGGGACTATGGCTACACCTTC; CDR3aa: CATSSEGTGDYGYTF
abundance: few; d_gene: .; v_gene: TRBV20-1; j_gene: TRBJ2-7; CDR3nt: TGCAGTGCTGGCCCCTACAAAAGTTACGAGCAGTACTTC; CDR3aa: CSAGPYKSYEQYF
abundance: many; d_gene: TRBD1; v_gene: TRBV2; j_gene: TRBJ2-5; CDR3nt: TGTGCCAGCAATGGACAGGGGGCGCAAGAGACCCAGTACTTC; CDR3aa: CASNGQGAQETQYF
abundance: .; d_gene: .; v_gene: TRBV14; j_gene: TRBJ1-1; CDR3nt: TGTGCCAGCAGCCAAGCCGGACTGTCGAACACTGAAGCTTTCTTT; CDR3aa: CASSQAGLSNTEAFF
abundance: many; d_gene: .; v_gene: TRBV25-1; j_gene: TRBJ1-2; CDR3nt: TGTGCCAGCAGTCAGCCAGGGAACTATGGCTACACCTTC; CDR3aa: CASSQPGNYGYTF
abundance: .; d_gene: TRBD2; v_gene: TRBV11-2; j_gene: TRBJ2-2; CDR3nt: TGTGCCAGCAGCTTGACTAGCGGGGGGGTGGGATGGTTGCTGTTTTTT; CDR3aa: CASSLTSGGVGWLLFF
abundance: .; d_gene: .; v_gene: TRBV6-1; j_gene: TRBJ2-1; CDR3nt: TGTGCCAGCAGTGAGAAGCGACTTGACTCCTACAATGAGCAGTTCTTC; CDR3aa: CASSEKRLDSYNEQFF
abundance: few; d_gene: TRBD1; v_gene: TRBV7-9; j_gene: TRBJ1-1; CDR3nt: TGTGCCAGCAGCATGACAGGGGGCCGCACTGAAGCTTTCTTT; CDR3aa: CASSMTGGRTEAFF
abundance: few; d_gene: .; v_gene: TRBV20-1; j_gene: TRBJ2-2; CDR3nt: TGCAGTGGAGCCCCCGGGAGCACCGGGGAGCTGTTTTTT; CDR3aa: CSGAPGSTGELFF
abundance: .; d_gene: .; v_gene: TRBV4-1; j_gene: TRBJ2-7; CDR3nt: TGCGCCAGCAGCCAAGATCATCCAGGGAAATCCTACGAGCAGTACTTC; CDR3aa: CASSQDHPGKSYEQYF
abundance: few; d_gene: .; v_gene: TRBV7-9; j_gene: TRBJ2-6; CDR3nt: TGTGCCAGCAGCTTAGCGGGACTTCCGGACTCTGGGGCCAACGTCCTGACTTTC; CDR3aa: CASSLAGLPDSGANVLTF
abundance: .; d_gene: .; v_gene: TRBV29-1; j_gene: TRBJ2-7; CDR3nt: TGCAGCGTTCTCTCTTTTTCGGCTTTCAAAACATCCTACGAGCAGTACTTC; CDR3aa: CSVLSFSAFKTSYEQYF
abundance: many; d_gene: .; v_gene: TRBV28; j_gene: TRBJ1-2; CDR3nt: TGTGCCAGCAGTTTATCAGCTCGACCCCTTAACTATGGCTACACCTTC; CDR3aa: CASSLSARPLNYGYTF
abundance: .; d_gene: TRBD2; v_gene: TRBV20-1; j_gene: TRBJ2-2; CDR3nt: TGCAGTGCTAGAGGTCCGGGACTAGCGGGCCGTAACACCGGGGAGCTGTTTTTT; CDR3aa: CSARGPGLAGRNTGELFF
abundance: few; d_gene: .; v_gene: TRBV9; j_gene: TRBJ2-7; CDR3nt: TGTGCCAGCAGCCCCCGGGAGCGCATCTACGAGCAGTACTTC; CDR3aa: CASSPRERIYEQYF
abundance: many; d_gene: .; v_gene: TRBV6-2/TRBV6-3; j_gene: TRBJ2-5; CDR3nt: TGTGCCAGCACTTCTTCGGGGGCCCAAGAGACCCAGTACTTC; CDR3aa: CASTSSGAQETQYF
abundance: many; d_gene: .; v_gene: TRBV15; j_gene: TRBJ2-7; CDR3nt: TGTGCCACCAGCAGAGGATCGGGAAGCTCCTACGAGCAGTACTTC; CDR3aa: CATSRGSGSSYEQYF
abundance: many; d_gene: .; v_gene: TRBV2; j_gene: TRBJ2-7; CDR3nt: TGTGCCAGCAGGAAGGACCCGACGGGGGTCTACGAGCAGTACTTC; CDR3aa: CASRKDPTGVYEQYF
abundance: few; d_gene: TRBD2; v_gene: TRBV20-1; j_gene: TRBJ2-7; CDR3nt: TGCAGTGCTCCCCCCCGGAGCGGGGGGACCGGGGAGCAGTACTTC; CDR3aa: CSAPPRSGGTGEQYF
abundance: few; d_gene: .; v_gene: TRBV20-1; j_gene: TRBJ1-1; CDR3nt: TGCAGTGCTAGATCTCGGGATTTGGGCACTGAAGCTTTCTTT; CDR3aa: CSARSRDLGTEAFF
abundance: many; d_gene: TRBD2; v_gene: TRBV7-9; j_gene: TRBJ2-2; CDR3nt: TGTGCCAGCAGCTTATGGGTAGAAGCGGGGGACACCGGGGAGCTGTTTTTT; CDR3aa: CASSLWVEAGDTGELFF
abundance: .; d_gene: .; v_gene: TRBV7-8; j_gene: TRBJ1-5; CDR3nt: TGTGCCAGCAGCCCGGAGGGCGGTTTCCGTAGCAATCAGCCCCAGCATTTT; CDR3aa: CASSPEGGFRSNQPQHF
abundance: .; d_gene: .; v_gene: TRBV18; j_gene: TRBJ1-1; CDR3nt: TGTGCCAGCTCAGGGAACAGCCTGAACACTGAAGCTTTCTTT; CDR3aa: CASSGNSLNTEAFF
abundance: few; d_gene: TRBD2; v_gene: TRBV28; j_gene: TRBJ2-7; CDR3nt: TGTGCCAGCGAAGCGGGGGAGCAGTACTTC; CDR3aa: CASEAGEQYF
abundance: many; d_gene: TRBD1; v_gene: TRBV2; j_gene: TRBJ2-7; CDR3nt: TGTGCCAGTGGAAGAGACGGACAGGGAGCCTACGAGCAGTACTTC; CDR3aa: CASGRDGQGAYEQYF